This is a list of T cell receptor beta chains from one sample in a study of neurological immune-mediated disorders. MiXCR was run by TCRdb on the 5' RACE reads, yielding one entry per CDR3 protein. The sample has under 45,000 distinct CDR3 sequences; roughly 2.5% are singletons. Sequencing input: PBMCs. The receptors stem from a man in his fifties or sixties with multiple sclerosis. Both conserved end residues are part of each CDR3.

CDR3	V	J	length
CASSRGTGGNEQFF	TRBV13	TRBJ2-1	14
CASGDRAGDQPQHF	TRBV25-1	TRBJ1-5	14
CASSVGGGDTQYF	TRBV9	TRBJ2-3	13
CASSQGGGFGELFF	TRBV4-3	TRBJ2-2	14
CAIGTDRVGSGANVLTF	TRBV7-6	TRBJ2-6	17
CASSPRRTNQPQHF	TRBV3-1	TRBJ1-5	14
CASSFSGGNSPLNF	TRBV11-3	TRBJ1-6	14
CASRFQGNGELFF	TRBV2	TRBJ2-2	13
CASSRDRGMNTEAFF	TRBV5-6	TRBJ1-1	15
CASSGETALSTEAFF	TRBV5-1	TRBJ1-1	15
CSARERTANMYGYTF	TRBV20-1	TRBJ1-2	15
CASSLGAYLNTEAFF	TRBV7-2	TRBJ1-1	15
CSVGWVQGQPQHF	TRBV29-1	TRBJ1-5	13
CASSATPPGPQDTGELFF	TRBV5-1	TRBJ2-2	18
CASSLSVAGVQFF	TRBV27	TRBJ2-1	13
CASSSVQTGGTYEQYF	TRBV7-9	TRBJ2-7	16
CASSFTGAGGYTF	TRBV27	TRBJ1-2	13
CSARVRRGGHEQYF	TRBV20-1	TRBJ2-7	14
CASSLVWSGGPPNEQFF	TRBV5-1	TRBJ2-1	17
CASSLLAGGIENEQFF	TRBV12-3/TRBV12-4	TRBJ2-1	16
CASSSGIGNTIYF	TRBV12-3/TRBV12-4	TRBJ1-3	13
CASSQRTGTTYEQYF	TRBV4-2	TRBJ2-7	15
CASSPGSELILKAFF	TRBV5-1	TRBJ1-1	15
CASSPPPGRTIEQYF	TRBV6-5	TRBJ2-7	15
CSARRGGTGYEQYF	TRBV20-1	TRBJ2-7	14
CASSLSPAVKGYTF	TRBV28	TRBJ1-2	14
CASNRSGGRSYEQYF	TRBV28	TRBJ2-7	15
CSARPSLRGETQYF	TRBV29-1	TRBJ2-5	14